This TCR beta chain was identified during a study of regulatory T cells in long-lasting Graves disease (dated by TCRdb to about 2021). Context from the whole study: Antithyroid drugs had been taken for less than 3 months by newly diagnosed Graves' disease patients. Persistent Graves' disease patients were compared with newly diagnosed Graves' disease patients by peripheral blood TCR sequencing and RNA sequencing. The study was conducted in China and was registered as a clinical trial. TCR sequencing covered around 13 persistent and approximately 20 newly diagnosed Graves' disease patients, some 33 samples in total. What the authors observed across the whole study: Compared with newly diagnosed patients, persistent Graves' disease patients had lower TCR Shannon entropy and fewer highly expanded clones, which suggests clonal expansion. Persistent patients shared more public clonotypes among themselves (over 2,500) than newly diagnosed patients did (roughly 910). Only the TCR beta chain was sequenced and analyzed. The study examined only peripheral blood because the primary lesion, thyroid tissue, could not be accessed. As a limitation, the authors acknowledged that the small sample size may reduce accuracy. Preferential use of TRBV28, TRBJ1-2 and TRBJ2-5 was observed in persistent disease, whereas TRBV20-1 and TRBJ2-1 were favored in newly diagnosed disease.

Library prep was done by multiplex PCR. TCRdb shows the sequencer as Illumina HiSeq 4000. TCR beta libraries were built with iRepertoire HTBI primers and Arm-PCR amplification of CDR3 regions. Before sequencing, the PCR products underwent gel purification. Per the original workflow: A total of 62 TRBV and 14 TRBJ segments were identified across samples and were used for gene usage analysis of CDR3 amino acid clonotypes. COPE and FqMerger were used to merge the filtered high-quality paired reads into contigs. BLAST was used to align contigs to IMGT TRBV, TRBD and TRBJ reference genes, with CDR3 defined following IMGT. Any clonotype with a frequency above 0.1% was classified as a highly expanded clone. Repertoire diversity was measured by Shannon entropy, and V-J evenness by the Gini coefficient. Clonotypes shared by more than one individual were considered public. TCRdb reprocessing: public reads trimmed at Q25 with fastp, clones called with MiXCR, in-frame beta chains kept. One record per CDR3 amino acid sequence lists the most common genes and DNA. The V and J calls shown here were made by TCRdb, not taken from the authors' results. Counted in this sample were hundreds of thousands of distinct CDR3 sequences; approximately 16% of them appeared once. The leading ten clones occupy approximately 30% of the sample.

V and J are trimmed by 3 bases and 7 bases, and the gene matches miss 3 bases of the junction. From a lookup of the germline V gene (reference sequence), CDR1 and CDR2 are LGHDT and YNNKEL. The CDR3 starts with the cysteine, ends with the phenylalanine, and has 14 residues. Only the CDR3 part of the read is kept: 42 bases, read in frame from the first base. The label giving this sample's time point can be read as: newly diagnosed GD, antithyroid drugs for less than 3 months. RNA was extracted from PBMCs in TRIzol for both TCR sequencing and RNA sequencing. The diagnosis of Graves' disease was made according to American Thyroid Association guidelines. Recruitment of patients was carried out at an endocrinology department in Xi'an, China. From each patient, around 9 milliliters of peripheral blood was collected into an EDTA anticoagulant tube. Ficoll Paque Plus density gradient separation was used to isolate PBMCs, and no further T cell sorting was performed. RNA quality was checked with an Agilent 2100 Bioanalyzer and agarose gel, and concentration with a NanoDrop 2000.

This clonotype was counted ten times or more. What this receptor recognizes is not known. No base-level quality is on record; no much larger clone is a single base apart. The sample was also linked to a second study, of T cells in Graves' hyperthyroidism and ophthalmopathy. The other study reports the following: Graves' hyperthyroidism was defined as stable when no progression to ophthalmopathy occurred over 18 months of follow-up. Hyperthyroidism patients were newly diagnosed, with disease duration under 2 months, and aged 18 to 65 years. Patients with uncontrolled infections, other autoimmune diseases, pregnancy or lactation were excluded. Diagnoses relied on clinical symptoms, serum thyroxine and TRAb, thyroid ultrasound and orbital computed tomography. For the first round of RT-PCR on the TCR CDR3, the HTBI primer set was used together with the Qiagen OneStep RT-PCR kit. Most expanded thyroid clonotypes (frequency above 0.001) were also found in blood, which suggests that blood repertoires may mirror thyroid immune responses. A 13 V-J signature model separated ophthalmopathy from stable hyperthyroidism, with around 90% sensitivity and about 81% specificity in cross-validation and 80%/75% in testing. In validation, the model predicted progression to ophthalmopathy with around 71% sensitivity and 72% to 75% specificity, a median of 6.5 months before onset. To identify TCR V-J signatures that set the groups apart, the researchers used a discovery cohort of 95 to 100 patients, made up of roughly 40 with Graves' ophthalmopathy and 57 with stable Graves' hyperthyroidism. Prospective prediction of ophthalmopathy was tested in an independent validation cohort consisting of 18 hyperthyroidism patients and about 17 patients who later progressed to ophthalmopathy. The 95 to 100 discovery patients were randomly divided into training and test sets at a 7:3 ratio. In addition, the study compared T-cell repertoires in thyroid tissue and in blood from several Graves' hyperthyroidism patients. After blood sampling, hyperthyroidism patients were treated with methimazole at a starting dose of 30 mg daily, and ophthalmopathy patients were treated with high-dose intravenous methylprednisolone. The libraries were constructed in a second round of multiplex PCR and then size-selected and purified. Sequencing of the libraries was done on an Illumina HiSeq2000 using paired-end 100 bp reads. Raw data were processed with SOAPnuke, discarding reads with adapters, uncalled bases, mean Phred below 15, or no exact constant-primer or identifier match. COPE v1.2.5 was used to merge the high-quality paired reads, and each unique nucleotide sequence was defined as a clonotype. Clonotypes were aligned to IMGT TRBV, TRBD and TRBJ reference segments using MiTCR v1.1. Analysis was restricted to V-J combinations with a frequency above 0.0001, which covered 98% to 99.2% of repertoires. A TCS score was defined as the ratio between F50 (clonal expansion) and ExV (chaos), using BLOSUM62-based TCRdist between CDR3 peptides within each V-J. Welch's t-statistics and random forest reduced 500 to 650 V-J features to 10 to 15, which were used in a naive Bayes classifier (R e1071). No statistical method was used to fix the sample size in advance, and group allocation was not hidden from the investigators. TCR Vbeta CDR3 sequencing of 120 to 150 peripheral blood samples (around 45 ophthalmopathy, approximately 80 hyperthyroidism and roughly 17 progressor patients) is reported in the paper.

This specimen consisted of peripheral blood mononuclear cells (PBMCs), obtained at new diagnosis, from a patient treated with antithyroid drugs. The sequence came from a man in his forties with Graves disease. Donor details come from another sample of the same person, matched by shared clones. The rearranged chain carries TRBV3-1 and TRBJ1-6; the central 7 bases match TRBD1. Here the CDR3 is given as CASSHWTGNSPLHF. The nucleotide sequence is TGTGCCAGCAGCCATTGGACAGGAAATTCACCCCTCCACTTT.